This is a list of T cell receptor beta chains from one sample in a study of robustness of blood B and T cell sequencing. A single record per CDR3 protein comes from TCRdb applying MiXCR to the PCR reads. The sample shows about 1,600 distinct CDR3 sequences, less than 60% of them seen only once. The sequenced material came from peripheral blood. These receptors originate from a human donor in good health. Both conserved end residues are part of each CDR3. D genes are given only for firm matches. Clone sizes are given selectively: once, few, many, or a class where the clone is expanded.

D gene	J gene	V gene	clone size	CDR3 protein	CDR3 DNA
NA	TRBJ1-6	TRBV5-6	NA	CASSLWGSPLHF	TGTGCCAGCAGCTTGTGGGGTTCACCCCTCCACTTT
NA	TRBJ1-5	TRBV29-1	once	CSVEEGSNQPQHF	TGCAGCGTTGAGGAGGGTAGCAATCAGCCCCAGCATTTT
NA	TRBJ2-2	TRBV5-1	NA	CASSLSSGTGRGELFF	TGCGCCAGCAGCTTATCTTCAGGGACGGGACGCGGGGAGCTGTTTTTT
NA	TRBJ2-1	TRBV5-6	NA	CASSLASHYNEQFF	TGTGCCAGCAGCTTGGCTAGCCACTACAATGAGCAGTTCTTC
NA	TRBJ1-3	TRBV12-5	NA	CASGNNRRSGNTIYF	TGTGCTAGTGGTAATAACCGAAGATCTGGAAACACCATATATTTT
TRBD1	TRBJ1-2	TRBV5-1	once	CASSLDGQGRGYTF	TGCGCCAGCAGCTTAGACGGACAGGGAAGAGGCTACACCTTC
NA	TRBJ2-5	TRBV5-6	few	CASSPEVGQETQYF	TGTGCCAGCAGCCCTGAGGTAGGACAAGAGACCCAGTACTTC
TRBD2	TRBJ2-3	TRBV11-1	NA	CASSSSAAGGFTDTQYF	TGTGCCAGCAGCTCGTCTGCTGCGGGGGGATTCACAGATACGCAGTATTTT
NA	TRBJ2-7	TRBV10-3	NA	CAISGGATYEQYF	TGTGCCATCAGTGGTGGGGCTACCTACGAGCAGTACTTC
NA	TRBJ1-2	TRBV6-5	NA	CASSYAGAGSWGYGYTF	TGTGCCAGCAGTTACGCCGGGGCAGGGAGTTGGGGCTATGGCTACACCTTC
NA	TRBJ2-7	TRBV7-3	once	CASSPGQGYEQYF	TGTGCCAGCAGCCCAGGCCAGGGGTACGAGCAGTACTTC
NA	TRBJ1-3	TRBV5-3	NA	CARSFLWTAWTAGNTIYF	TGTGCCAGAAGCTTTCTCTGGACGGCGTGGACAGCTGGAAACACCATATATTTT
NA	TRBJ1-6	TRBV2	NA	CASSDPGANSPLHF	TGTGCCAGCAGCGACCCGGGCGCTAATTCACCCCTCCACTTT
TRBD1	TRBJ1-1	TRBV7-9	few	CASSLYRGEAFF	TGTGCCAGCAGCCTGTACAGGGGTGAAGCTTTCTTT
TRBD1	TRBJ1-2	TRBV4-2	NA	CASSHISQGALDGYTF	TGTGCCAGCAGCCACATCTCCCAGGGGGCACTAGATGGCTACACCTTC
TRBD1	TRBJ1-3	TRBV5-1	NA	CASSLGTGGNTIYF	TGCGCCAGCAGCTTGGGGACAGGGGGAAACACCATATATTTT
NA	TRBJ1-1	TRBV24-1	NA	CATGSDTNTEAFF	TGTGCCACCGGCAGTGATACCAACACTGAAGCTTTCTTT
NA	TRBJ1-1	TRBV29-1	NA	CSGGAGAFF	TGCAGCGGAGGGGCTGGAGCTTTCTTT
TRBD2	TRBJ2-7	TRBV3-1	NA	CASSQGPRGGSEQYF	TGTGCCAGCAGCCAAGGACCTCGGGGGGGCTCCGAGCAGTACTTC
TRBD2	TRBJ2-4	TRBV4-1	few	CASSQEETSGLIAKNIQYF	TGCGCCAGCAGCCAAGAGGAGACTAGCGGTCTCATAGCCAAAAACATTCAGTACTTC
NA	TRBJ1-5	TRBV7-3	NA	CASSLGQESNQPQHF	TGTGCCAGCAGCTTGGGCCAGGAGAGTAATCAGCCCCAGCATTTT
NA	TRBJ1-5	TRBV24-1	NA	CATSDWDNNQPQHF	TGTGCCACCAGTGATTGGGACAACAATCAGCCCCAGCATTTT
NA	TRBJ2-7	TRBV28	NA	CASSPSSYEQYF	TGTGCCAGCAGTCCGAGCTCCTACGAGCAGTACTTC
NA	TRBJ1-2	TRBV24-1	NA	CATSDTYRDYGYTF	TGTGCCACCAGTGACACCTACAGGGACTATGGCTACACCTTC
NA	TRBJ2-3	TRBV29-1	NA	CSVAGPYTQYF	TGCAGCGTTGCAGGACCTTATACGCAGTATTTT
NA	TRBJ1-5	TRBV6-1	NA	CASSEAGQGNQPQHF	TGTGCCAGCAGTGAAGCGGGGCAGGGCAATCAGCCCCAGCATTTT
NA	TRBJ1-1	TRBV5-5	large	CASTEGAEAFF	TGTGCCAGCACCGAAGGCGCTGAAGCTTTCTTT
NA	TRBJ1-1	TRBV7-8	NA	CASSHPANTEAFF	TGTGCCAGCAGCCACCCAGCGAACACTGAAGCTTTCTTT
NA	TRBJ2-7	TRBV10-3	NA	CAISGTRGEQYF	TGTGCCATCAGTGGGACTCGAGGCGAGCAGTACTTC
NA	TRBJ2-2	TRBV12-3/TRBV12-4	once	CASKGHPGVGTGELFF	TGTGCCAGCAAGGGCCACCCGGGAGTGGGTACCGGGGAGCTGTTTTTT
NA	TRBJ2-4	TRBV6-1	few	CASSPSVLAKNIQYF	TGTGCCAGCAGCCCCTCAGTTCTAGCCAAAAACATTCAGTACTTC
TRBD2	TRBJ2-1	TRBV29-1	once	CSVQRGSYNEQFF	TGCAGCGTCCAGCGGGGATCCTACAATGAGCAGTTCTTC
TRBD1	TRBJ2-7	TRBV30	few	CAWSALTGNEQYF	TGTGCCTGGAGTGCGCTGACAGGGAACGAGCAGTACTTC
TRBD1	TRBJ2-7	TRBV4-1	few	CASSQTGTGAYEQYF	TGCGCCAGCAGCCAAACCGGGACAGGGGCGTACGAGCAGTACTTC
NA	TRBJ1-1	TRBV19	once	CASSIEGMNTEAFF	TGTGCCAGTAGTATTGAGGGGATGAACACTGAAGCTTTCTTT
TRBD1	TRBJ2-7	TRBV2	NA	CASTKQGSRSYEQYF	TGTGCCAGCACCAAACAGGGGTCACGCTCCTACGAGCAGTACTTC
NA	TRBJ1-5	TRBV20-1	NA	CSARVAGVDNQPQHF	TGCAGTGCTAGAGTCGCAGGGGTAGACAATCAGCCCCAGCATTTT
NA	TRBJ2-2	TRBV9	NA	CASSPLAESAGRNTGELFF	TGTGCCAGCAGCCCACTTGCCGAAAGTGCAGGGAGGAACACCGGGGAGCTGTTTTTT
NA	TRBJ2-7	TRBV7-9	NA	CASSLEDSYEQYF	TGTGCCAGCAGCTTAGAGGACAGCTACGAGCAGTACTTC
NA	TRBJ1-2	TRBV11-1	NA	CASTDTEGLYGYTF	TGTGCCAGCACCGACACGGAAGGTTTATATGGCTACACCTTC
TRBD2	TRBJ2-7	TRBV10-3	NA	CATSSGGASHYEQYF	TGTGCCACGTCTAGCGGGGGGGCTTCTCACTACGAGCAGTACTTC
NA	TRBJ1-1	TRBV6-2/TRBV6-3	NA	CASSYGGTSNTEAFF	TGTGCCAGCAGTTACGGCGGGACATCGAACACTGAAGCTTTCTTT
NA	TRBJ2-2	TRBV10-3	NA	CAISLGTRNTGELFF	TGTGCCATCAGTTTAGGGACCCGAAACACCGGGGAGCTGTTTTTT
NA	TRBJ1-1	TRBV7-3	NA	CASSLDSNTEAFF	TGTGCCAGCAGCTTGGACTCTAACACTGAAGCTTTCTTT
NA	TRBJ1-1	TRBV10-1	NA	CASSAGGRMNTEAFF	TGCGCCAGCAGTGCGGGGGGAAGGATGAACACTGAAGCTTTCTTT
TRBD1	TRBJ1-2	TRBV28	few	CASSYQDRADGYTF	TGTGCCAGCAGTTACCAGGACAGGGCGGATGGCTACACCTTC
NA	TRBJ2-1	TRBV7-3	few	CASSQRPRDYSSYNEQFF	TGTGCCAGCAGCCAACGACCCAGGGATTACAGCTCCTACAATGAGCAGTTCTTC
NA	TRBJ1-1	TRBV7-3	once	CASSLYMNTEAFF	TGTGCCAGCAGCTTATATATGAACACTGAAGCTTTCTTT
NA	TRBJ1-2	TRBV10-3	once	CAISDHWDGDSGYTF	TGTGCCATCAGTGATCACTGGGACGGGGATAGTGGCTACACCTTC
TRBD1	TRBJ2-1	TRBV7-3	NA	CASSLTSGQGNEQFF	TGTGCCAGCAGCTTAACTTCCGGACAGGGGAATGAGCAGTTCTTC
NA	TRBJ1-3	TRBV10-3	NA	CANSGTESGNTIYF	TGTGCCAACTCCGGGACCGAGTCTGGAAACACCATATATTTT
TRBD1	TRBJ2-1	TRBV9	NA	CASSVFDPWDSYNEQFF	TGTGCCAGCAGCGTTTTCGACCCGTGGGACAGCTACAATGAGCAGTTCTTC
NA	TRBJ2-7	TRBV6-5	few	CASSYSSGSEQYF	TGTGCCAGCAGTTACTCGTCCGGGAGCGAGCAGTACTTC
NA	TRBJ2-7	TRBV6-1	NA	CASRIMLTGFYEQYF	TGTGCCAGCAGGATTATGTTGACAGGATTCTACGAGCAGTACTTC